The 13 T cell receptor beta chains reported below all come from one sample, sequenced in a study of T cells after yellow fever vaccination. TCRdb used MiXCR to reprocess the 5' RACE reads, holding one entry per CDR3 protein. The table includes 500,000 to 650,000 distinct CDR3 sequences, less than 15% detected once. The sequenced sample was PBMCs, obtained on the day of the yellow fever booster vaccination. The receptor source for this set is a man younger than 45 who received the YFV17D yellow fever vaccine.

The chain combines TRBV20-1 with TRBJ2-1; unclear D gene. The CDR3 is 13 amino acids. The germline V and J ends were trimmed by 5 bases and 9 bases, with 17 bases remaining between them. The V gene's germline CDR1 is DFQATT and CDR2 SNEGSKA (reference sequence). The CDR3 sequence is CSAGRTRPGEQFF. CDR3 DNA sequence: TGCAGTGCTGGCCGGACCCGACCCGGTGAGCAGTTCTTC.

This clonotype was counted only a few times. The chain is built from TRBV28 and TRBJ2-5; TRBD1 or TRBD2 may be the D gene (5 bases each). This CDR3 has 14 amino acids. Germline CDR1 and CDR2: MDHEN and SYDVKM. V gave up 6 bases and J gave up 2 bases, with 13 bases separating them. The CDR3 DNA reads as TGTGCCAGCAGCTTAACGGGGCGTCAAGAGACCCAGTACTTC. Its translation is CASSLTGRQETQYF.

V and J are TRBV20-1 and TRBJ1-1, with a weak D call TRBD1 (6 bases). The CDR3 is made up of 15 amino acids. CDR1 is DFQATT, CDR2 SNEGSKA, per germline (reference sequence). V lost 3 bases to trimming and J lost 2 bases, with 16 bases between them. In DNA form, the CDR3 reads TGCAGTGCTAGTACCTCGGGACACATTAACACTGAAGCTTTCTTT. As protein: CSASTSGHINTEAFF.

There are a few counts of this clonotype. The rearrangement joins TRBV7-9 to TRBJ2-3; 10 bases align to TRBD1. V was pared by 5 bases and J by 4 bases, with 6 bases of the junction left unmatched. The CDR3 loop spans 15 amino acids. Germline assignment: CDR1 SEHNR and CDR2 FQNEAQ (reference sequence). The CDR3 coding sequence is TGTGCCAGCAGCCGAGACAGGGGGCTGTCAGATACGCAGTATTTT. Protein: CASSRDRGLSDTQYF.

J is TRBJ2-5 and V is TRBV20-1; TRBD2 matches 13 bases. Germline trimming cut 0 bases from V and 4 bases from J; bases unmatched to any gene: 5. CDR1 DFQATT and CDR2 SNEGSKA come from the germline V gene (reference sequence). This CDR3 is built from 16 residues. CDR3 DNA sequence: TGCAGTGCTAGAGACCCTGGGACTAGCGGGACAGAGACCCAGTACTTC. Protein product: CSARDPGTSGTETQYF.

This clonotype has only a few counts. This chain links TRBV10-3 with TRBJ2-7, with 8 bases lining up with TRBD2. The germline V gene encodes CDR1 ENHRY and CDR2 SYGVKD. With V trimmed by 8 bases and J by 6 bases, 3 bases remained unmatched. The CDR3 is made up of 11 amino acids. The CDR3 DNA reads TGTGCCATCGGCGCGGGGGGCGAGCAGTACTTC. Protein: CAIGAGGEQYF.

This clonotype came up a few times. The chain is built from TRBV7-6 and TRBJ2-1; D not certain. The V gene's germline CDR1 is SGHVS and CDR2 FNYEAQ. The CDR3 runs to 16 residues. V gave up 1 base and J gave up 0 bases, with 10 bases separating them. CDR3 residues: CASSLDAVPSYNEQFF. In nucleotides, the CDR3 is TGTGCCAGCAGCTTAGACGCGGTTCCCTCCTACAATGAGCAGTTCTTC.

V usage is TRBV7-2 and J usage is TRBJ2-1; 11 bases line up with TRBD2. CDR1 and CDR2 from the germline V gene are SGHTA and FQGNSA. The ends lost 5 bases at V and 8 bases at J; junction bases unmatched: 11. This CDR3 comprises 16 residues. The CDR3 DNA reads TGTGCCAGCAGCCCACTAGCGGGAGTGATTAGGCATGAGCAGTTCTTC. Amino acid sequence: CASSPLAGVIRHEQFF.

This clonotype appeared a few times. The V and J genes are TRBV6-2 or TRBV6-3 and TRBJ2-1; D may be TRBD2 (5 bases). The V end was cut by 5 bases, the J end by 3 bases, with 17 bases between. The CDR3 runs to 16 residues. Germline-derived CDR1 and CDR2 are MNHEY and SVGEGT. The CDR3 DNA reads as TGTGCCAGCAGTAACGGAGCACGGGGATACTACAATGAGCAGTTCTTC. Protein: CASSNGARGYYNEQFF.

The chain joins TRBV20-1 to TRBJ1-1; TRBD1 is a possible D gene (6 bases). Per the germline V gene, CDR1 is DFQATT and CDR2 is SNEGSKA (reference sequence). The CDR3 has 13 residues. The V gene lost 3 bases and the J gene lost 5 bases, with 13 bases spanning the gap. In nucleotides, the CDR3 is TGCAGTGCTAGTCGGGGGGCTGGGACTGAAGCTTTCTTT. Translating gives CSASRGAGTEAFF.

This rearrangement joins TRBV3-1 to TRBJ2-5; D unresolved. The CDR3 has 14 amino acids. Germline assignment: CDR1 LGHDT and CDR2 YNNKEL (reference sequence). The germline V and J ends were trimmed by 0 bases and 7 bases, with 12 bases remaining between them. CDR3 region: CASSQDEVRGTQYF. The CDR3 DNA follows: TGTGCCAGCAGCCAAGATGAGGTCCGAGGGACCCAGTACTTC.

The V and J genes are TRBV4-3 and TRBJ2-2; 12 nucleotides line up with TRBD2. This CDR3 has 17 residues. The trim removed 4 bases at V and 2 bases at J, leaving 5 bases unmatched. Germline assignment: CDR1 LGHNA and CDR2 YSLEER. CDR3 sequence reads: CASSPLAGGGNTGELFF. The DNA for the CDR3 is TGCGCCAGCAGCCCGCTAGCGGGGGGGGGCAACACCGGGGAGCTGTTTTTT.

This clonotype came up a few times. V and J are TRBV27 and TRBJ2-7, with 7 bases aligning to TRBD1. V lost 11 bases to trimming and J lost 5 bases; unmatched junction nucleotides: 9. This CDR3 is 12 amino acids long. The germline gives CDR1 MNHEY, CDR2 SMNVEV (reference sequence). Here the CDR3 DNA reads TGTGCCGGACAGGTCCTTGGAGACGAGCAGTACTTC. It is translated as CAGQVLGDEQYF.